The clone carrying this T cell receptor (beta chain) turned up a few times. The antigen is unknown. This entry belongs to a study of read filtering for tumor transcriptome and immune sequencing. The wider study: Patients were 17 to 20 male and about 14 female, mean age roughly 70 years, range 47 to 80. Fewer than ten patients were R-ISS I, 16 were R-ISS II, more than five were R-ISS III.

Broader study findings: Without single-read clonotypes, shared clonotype proportions correlated more between IR-seq and RNA-seq.

The library was built from roughly 400 ng RNA with molecular barcoded adaptors for alpha/delta and beta/gamma chains. TCRdb re-derived calls from the reads in MiXCR, one entry per CDR3 protein. The sample consists of some 130,000 distinct CDR3 sequences, less than 15% of them appearing once. Sequences were obtained from a population of CD138-negative cells sorted from bone marrow. The sequence was collected from a donor at least 40 years old with multiple myeloma.

This CDR3 is CSVKNRDRHNEQFF. The CDR3 DNA sequence: TGCAGCGTTAAAAACCGGGACAGACACAATGAGCAGTTCTTC. The V call is TRBV29-1, the J call TRBJ2-1, with TRBD1 identical over 7 bases. V lost 5 bases to trimming and J lost 5 bases; unmatched junction nucleotides: 9. This CDR3 contains 14 residues. CDR1 is SQVTM, CDR2 ANQGSEA, per germline.